The present T cell receptor beta chain was sequenced within a study of OX40 agonist ivuxolimab in advanced cancers. As concerns this clone: Its antigen is undetermined.

Study conclusions and caveats: Researchers did not determine the expanded peripheral T cells' antigen specificity. On average, CD8+ T cells showed a greater number of expanded clones than CD4+.

This CDR3 comprises 15 residues. Losses at the gene ends were 4 bases for V and 0 bases for J; bases not matched to a gene: 6. Per germline, CDR1 SQVTM and CDR2 ANQGSEA. Here immunoSEQ multiplex PCR was the method, and the copy in TCRdb shows in-frame clones only, minus some. Here the sample spans tens of thousands of clones, 84% being singletons. The source material was CD4+ or CD8+ T cells sorted from blood, sampled in a trial of the OX40 agonist ivuxolimab. The chain couples TRBV29-1 to TRBJ1-3; 7 bases match TRBD1. The sequence derives from an adult with an advanced solid tumor such as melanoma, head and neck, liver or kidney cancer. CDR3 DNA sequence: TGCAGCGTTGGGTTAGGGGGCTCCTCTGGAAACACCATATATTTT. It encodes CSVGLGGSSGNTIYF.